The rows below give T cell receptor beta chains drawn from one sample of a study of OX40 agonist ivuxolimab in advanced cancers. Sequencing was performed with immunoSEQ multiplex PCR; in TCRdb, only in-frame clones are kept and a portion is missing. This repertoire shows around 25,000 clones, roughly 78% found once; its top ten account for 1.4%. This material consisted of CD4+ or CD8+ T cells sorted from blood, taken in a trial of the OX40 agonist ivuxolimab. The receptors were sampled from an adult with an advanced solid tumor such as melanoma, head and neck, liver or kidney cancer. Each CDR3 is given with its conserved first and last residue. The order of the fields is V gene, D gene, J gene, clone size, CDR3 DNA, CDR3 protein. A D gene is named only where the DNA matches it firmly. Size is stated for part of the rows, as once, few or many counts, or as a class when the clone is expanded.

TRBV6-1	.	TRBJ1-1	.	TGTGCCAGCAATCCCCACGGGATTGGGAGGACTGAAGCTTTCTTT	CASNPHGIGRTEAFF
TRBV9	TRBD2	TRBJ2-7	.	TGTGCCAGCAGCGCCGGGACTAGCCTCCACGAGCAGTACTTC	CASSAGTSLHEQYF
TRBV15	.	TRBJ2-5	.	TGTGCCACCAGCAGAGTGGGGGTCCAAGAGACCCAGTACTTC	CATSRVGVQETQYF
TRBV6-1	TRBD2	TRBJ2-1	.	TGTGCCAGCTTATCTAAGAGGGCGGGGGGCAATGAGCAGTTCTTC	CASLSKRAGGNEQFF
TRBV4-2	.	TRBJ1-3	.	TGTGCCAGCAGCCAAGCCCAGGGGAACTCTGGAAACACCATATATTTT	CASSQAQGNSGNTIYF
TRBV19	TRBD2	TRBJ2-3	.	TGTGCCAGTACCCGGACTAGCGGGAACACAGATACGCAGTATTTT	CASTRTSGNTDTQYF
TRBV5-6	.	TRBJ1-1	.	TGTGCCAGCAGCTTGGGGCGACAGAGAGACACTGAAGCTTTCTTT	CASSLGRQRDTEAFF
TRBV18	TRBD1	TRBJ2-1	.	TGTGCCAGCTCACACATGGACAGGGGGCAAAATGAGCAGTTCTTC	CASSHMDRGQNEQFF
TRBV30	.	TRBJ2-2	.	TGTGCCTGGAGTAGGGACTCGAACACCGGGGAGCTGTTTTTT	CAWSRDSNTGELFF
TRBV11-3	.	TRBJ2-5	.	TGTGCCAGCAGCTTAGCAGGACAGCCGGAAGAGACCCAGTACTTC	CASSLAGQPEETQYF
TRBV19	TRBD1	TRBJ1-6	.	TGTGCCAGCACCACGACAGGGGGGAGTTCACCCCTCCACTTT	CASTTTGGSSPLHF
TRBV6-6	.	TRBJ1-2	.	TGTGCCAGCAGTTATGGGTCCTCCTATGGCTACACCTTC	CASSYGSSYGYTF
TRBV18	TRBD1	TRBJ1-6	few	TGTGCCAGCACAACAGGGGCCAATTCACCCCTCCACTTT	CASTTGANSPLHF
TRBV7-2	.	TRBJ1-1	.	TGTGCCAGCAGCTCGGGAGGAGGCGGGAGGACTGAAGCTTTCTTT	CASSSGGGGRTEAFF
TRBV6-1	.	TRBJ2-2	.	TGTGCCAGCAGTGAGACGGGGACCGGGGAGCTGTTTTTT	CASSETGTGELFF
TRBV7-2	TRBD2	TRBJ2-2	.	TGTGCCAGCAGCTTTGGTCTCGCGGGGGGGTCCGGGGAGCTGTTTTTT	CASSFGLAGGSGELFF
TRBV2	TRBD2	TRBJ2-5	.	TGTGCCAGCCTTGAGCGGGAGGGCCGGGAGACCCAGTACTTC	CASLEREGRETQYF
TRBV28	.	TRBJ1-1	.	TGTGCCAGCACACAAGTAGGGACTGAAGCTTTCTTT	CASTQVGTEAFF
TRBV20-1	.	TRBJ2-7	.	TGCAGTGCTAGAGAAAGAGCCGAGCAGTACTTC	CSARERAEQYF
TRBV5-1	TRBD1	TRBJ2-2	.	TGCGCCAGCCCGGGACAGGGGTTTACCGGGGAGCTGTTTTTT	CASPGQGFTGELFF
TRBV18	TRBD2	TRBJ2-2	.	TGTGCCAGCTCCCCAAGGGCCAGCGGGGGGACGAACACCGGGGAGCTGTTTTTT	CASSPRASGGTNTGELFF
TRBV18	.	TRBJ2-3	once	TGTGCCAGCTCACCCCCACAGGGAGGGCCGGGGAATACGCAGTATTTT	CASSPPQGGPGNTQYF
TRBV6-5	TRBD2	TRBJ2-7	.	TGTGCCAGCAGTCGGACTAGCGGGGGACCCTACGAGCAGTACTTC	CASSRTSGGPYEQYF
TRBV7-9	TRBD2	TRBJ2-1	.	TGTGCCAGCCTCCGGGCTAGCGGGGGAGATGAGCAGTTCTTC	CASLRASGGDEQFF
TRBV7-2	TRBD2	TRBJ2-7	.	TGTGCCAGCAGCTCACTAGCGGGAGGCTCCTACGAGCAGTACTTC	CASSSLAGGSYEQYF
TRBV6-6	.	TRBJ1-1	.	TGTGCCAGCAGTTACGCGCAGGGGAGAACTGAAGCTTTCTTT	CASSYAQGRTEAFF
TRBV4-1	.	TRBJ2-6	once	TGCGCCAGCAGCCAAGATTGGGGGCTTGGGGCCAACGTCCTGACTTTC	CASSQDWGLGANVLTF
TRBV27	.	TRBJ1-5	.	TGTGCCAGCAGTCCCCGACAGGTTCTTCAGCCCCAGCATTTT	CASSPRQVLQPQHF
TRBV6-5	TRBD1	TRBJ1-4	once	TGTGCCAGCAGGTCCCCCGGGACAGATACCGAAAAACTGTTTTTT	CASRSPGTDTEKLFF
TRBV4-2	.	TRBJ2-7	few	TGTGCCAGCAGCCAAGCTCAGGCCTACGAGCAGTACTTC	CASSQAQAYEQYF
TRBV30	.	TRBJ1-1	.	TGTGCCTGGAGTGGAACGGGTCGAGGCAGGAACACTGAAGCTTTCTTT	CAWSGTGRGRNTEAFF
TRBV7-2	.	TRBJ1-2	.	TGTGCCAGCAGCTTAGTAGAGGGAACTAACTATGGCTACACCTTC	CASSLVEGTNYGYTF
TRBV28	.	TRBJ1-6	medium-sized	TGTGCCAGCCGGCGGGGGGGAGGGAATTCACCCCTCCACTTT	CASRRGGGNSPLHF
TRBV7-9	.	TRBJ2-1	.	TGTGCCAGCAGCCAAGACGGCTCCTACAATGAGCAGTTCTTC	CASSQDGSYNEQFF
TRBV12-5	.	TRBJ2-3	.	TGTGCTAGTGGTTTCGGCGGGTCCTACACAGATACGCAGTATTTT	CASGFGGSYTDTQYF
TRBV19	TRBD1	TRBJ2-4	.	TGTGCCAGTAGTGCCACAGGGGCTCTAGCCAAAAACATTCAGTACTTC	CASSATGALAKNIQYF
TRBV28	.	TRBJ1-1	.	TGTGCCAGCAGTTTAACGATAACGTCAGCTGAAGCTTTCTTT	CASSLTITSAEAFF
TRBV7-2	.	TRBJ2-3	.	TGTGCCAGCAGCCCAGGCACAGATACGCAGTATTTT	CASSPGTDTQYF
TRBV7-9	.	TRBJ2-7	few	TGTGCCAGCTCCCCGCGGGGCGGCGAGCAGTACTTC	CASSPRGGEQYF
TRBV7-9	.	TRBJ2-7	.	TGTGCCAGCAGCTTTGATGACGACGAGCAGTACTTC	CASSFDDDEQYF
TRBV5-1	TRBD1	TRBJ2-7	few	TGCGCCAGCAGCTTCGGGGGACAGGGGTACGAGCAGTACTTC	CASSFGGQGYEQYF
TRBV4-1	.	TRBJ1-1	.	TGCGCCAGCAGCCAAGATATTACGGGTGTGGACACTGAAGCTTTCTTT	CASSQDITGVDTEAFF
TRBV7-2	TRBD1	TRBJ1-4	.	TGTGCCAGCAGCGGACAGGGCTACGAAAAACTGTTTTTT	CASSGQGYEKLFF
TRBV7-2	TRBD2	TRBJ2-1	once	TGTGCCAGCAGCTTAGGAAGGACTAGCGGGAGTTTCTACAATGAGCAGTTCTTC	CASSLGRTSGSFYNEQFF
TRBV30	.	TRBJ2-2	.	TGTGCCTGGAGTCGGGTCACCGGGGAGCTGTTTTTT	CAWSRVTGELFF
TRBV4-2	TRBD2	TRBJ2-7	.	TGTGCCAGCAGCGGGAAAGAGCGGGGCGAGCAGTACTTC	CASSGKERGEQYF
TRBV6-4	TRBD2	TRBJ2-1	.	TGTGCCAGCAGTACATCCGGGACTAGCGGGAGGGATGAGCAGTTCTTC	CASSTSGTSGRDEQFF
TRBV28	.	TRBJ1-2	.	TGTGCCAGCAGTTTATGGGACCGAGCTAACTATGGCTACACCTTC	CASSLWDRANYGYTF
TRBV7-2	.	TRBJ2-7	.	TGTGCCAGCAGCTTATCGAGGTCCAACACCCACCTCTTC	CASSLSRSNTHLF
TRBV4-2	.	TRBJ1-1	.	TGTGCCAGCAGCCTCGGAGGATCGAACACTGAAGCTTTCTTT	CASSLGGSNTEAFF
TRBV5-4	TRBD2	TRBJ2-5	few	TGTGCCAGCAGCCTTAAAACTGGGGGAGGGGTAGAGACCCAGTACTTC	CASSLKTGGGVETQYF
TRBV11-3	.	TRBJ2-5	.	TGTGCCAGCAGCTGGGGCAACCTGCCTATACAAGAGACCCAGTACTTC	CASSWGNLPIQETQYF
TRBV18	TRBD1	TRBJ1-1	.	TGTGCCAGCTCACCCGACAGGGGGCTGAGGGCTGAAGCTTTCTTT	CASSPDRGLRAEAFF
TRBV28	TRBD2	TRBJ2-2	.	TGTGCCAGCAGTTTCGGTCCACGGGGGGGCGTAACTACCGGGGAGCTGTTTTTT	CASSFGPRGGVTTGELFF
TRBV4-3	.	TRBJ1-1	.	TGCGCCAGCAGCCAGATGACAGGCAGGGCGAACACTGAAGCTTTCTTT	CASSQMTGRANTEAFF